The 19 T cell receptor beta chains below were found in one sample sequenced in a study of tumor-infiltrating lymphocytes in primary liver carcinoma. Reverse transcription of approximately 500 ng total RNA with a constant-region primer produced TCR beta cDNA. It was through three nested multiplex PCR rounds of slightly modified ARM-PCR that TCR beta libraries arose. With TRBV1-TRBV30 forward primers and a C-beta reverse primer, the first two PCR rounds were run for around 10 cycles each. TCRdb itself ran the multiplex PCR reads through MiXCR, one entry per CDR3 protein. The sample consists of under 200,000 distinct CDR3 sequences, approximately 65% of them appearing once. For blood RNA, unsorted whole blood served as the source, and germline DNA was extracted too. The sequenced sample was peripheral blood. The receptors stem from a woman aged 55-75 years with primary liver carcinoma and hepatitis B virus infection.

On this clonotype itself: Possible read error: a much larger clone is one base away. The chain links TRBV12-3 or TRBV12-4 to TRBJ1-1; D gene unclear. Trimming pared 7 bases from V and 4 bases from J, leaving 10 bases between. The CDR3 is 12 residues long. The CDR3 here is CASKQSITEAFF. CDR3 nucleotides: TGTGCCAGCAAACAATCTATCACTGAAGCTTTCTTT.

Regarding this clonotype: This likely comes from a read error, as the CDR3 has no conserved phenylalanine or tryptophan at its end. The chain uses TRBV12-3 or TRBV12-4 and TRBJ2-3; 12 bases map to TRBD2. V shed 8 bases, J shed 4 bases, and the junction held 7 bases outside the gene matches. CDR3 length: 15 amino acids. CDR3 nucleotide sequence: TGTGCCAGCCAGACTAGCGGGAGAGGTGCAGATACGCAGTATGTT. Translation: CASQTSGRGADTQYV.

This clonotype appeared a few times. The V gene is TRBV28, the J gene TRBJ2-1, with D maybe TRBD2 (6 bases). The CDR3 spans 14 residues. CDR1 and CDR2 (germline): MDHEN, SYDVKM. Trimming removed 3 bases at V and 3 bases at J, with 9 bases between. The CDR3 coding sequence is TGTGCCAGCAGTTTCTTGCGGGACTACAATGAGCAGTTCTTC. It specifies CASSFLRDYNEQFF.

Concerning this clonotype: Relative to the germline gene, one junction end is altered; a read error may explain this. The rearrangement uses TRBV11-1 and TRBJ2-1, with 10 positions matching TRBD2. The CDR3 length is 14 residues. Germline V gives CDR1 SGHAT, CDR2 FQDESV (reference sequence). The CDR3 bases are TGCGCCAGCAGCGACGGACTAGCGGTCTATGAGCAGTTCTTC. It encodes CASSDGLAVYEQFF.

A word on this clonotype: This could be a read error, since a much larger clone is one nucleotide away. The rearrangement joins TRBV10-3 to TRBJ2-1; 11 bases fit TRBD2. CDR3 length: 13 amino acids. CDR1 is ENHRY and CDR2 is SYGVKD in the germline V gene. In nucleotides, the CDR3 is TGTGCCATCAGTCTAGCGGGAGGTGCTGAGCAGTCCTTC. It encodes CAISLAGGAEQSF.

With regard to this clonotype: A much larger clone lies a single base off, so this may be a read error. The gene calls are TRBV11-1 and TRBJ2-7, with 10 bases matching TRBD2. The CDR3 consists of 14 residues. Germline V lookup: CDR1 SGHAT, CDR2 FQDESV (reference sequence). The V gene end was trimmed by 7 bases and the J gene end by 5 bases; junction bases not matched to a gene: 8. The CDR3 DNA sequence: TGTGCCAGCAACCCAGCGGGAGGGCCTGACGAGCAGTACTTC. Protein sequence: CASNPAGGPDEQYF. Filled out from reference TRBV11-1 and TRBJ2-7, the complete variable domain reads EAEVAQSPRYKITEKSQAVAFWCDPISGHATLYWYRQILGQGPELLVQFQDESVVDDSQLPKDRFSAERLKGVDSTLKIQPAELGDSAMYLCASNPAGGPDEQYFGPGTRLTVT.

There are many counts of this clonotype. The chain employs TRBV29-1 and TRBJ2-7; the match to TRBD2 covers 9 bases. The CDR3 is 14 amino acids. V lost 7 bases to trimming and J lost 3 bases; unmatched junction nucleotides: 10. The germline V gene encodes CDR1 SQVTM and CDR2 ANQGSEA. The CDR3 is CSARASGNRYEQYF. The CDR3 DNA follows: TGCAGCGCCAGGGCTAGCGGGAATCGCTACGAGCAGTACTTC.

For this clonotype: It may be a read error: a sequence one base away is much more abundant. Here the CDR3 reads CASSQVEVANQPQHF. The CDR3 DNA follows: TGCGCCAGCAGCCAAGTGGAAGTCGCAAATCAGCCCCAGCATTTT. The genes are TRBV4-1 and TRBJ1-5; D remains ambiguous. CDR1 and CDR2 from the germline V gene are MGHRA and YSYEKL. Trimming cost V 1 base and J 4 bases, with 11 bases left between them. This CDR3 spans 15 amino acids.

Comment on this clonotype: An end of the junction differs from the germline gene, which may be a read error. The V gene is TRBV6-1, the J gene TRBJ1-2, with D possibly matching TRBD1 (6 bases). Germline lookup yields CDR1 MNHNS and CDR2 SASEGT. The CDR3 is made up of 11 amino acids. CDR3: CASSGHYGYTF. The CDR3 nucleotides read TGCGCCAGCTCGGGACACTATGGCTACACCTTT.

The gene calls are TRBV7-8 and TRBJ2-5; D call uncertain. The germline gives CDR1 SGHVS, CDR2 FQNEAQ. The V gene lost 6 bases and the J gene lost 5 bases, with 22 bases spanning the gap. This CDR3 has 16 amino acids. CDR3 region: CASRTRLPSLQETQYF. CDR3 bases: TGTGCCAGCAGAACCCGACTGCCGAGCCTACAGGAGACCCAGTACTTC.

About this clonotype itself: At one of its ends the junction is not consistent with the germline gene, which may arise from a read error. The rearrangement links TRBV6-5 to TRBJ2-7; tentatively, D is TRBD1 (6 bases). Germline V CDR1 and CDR2: MNHEY, SVGAGI. The CDR3 extends over 15 amino acids. The DNA of the CDR3 is TGTGCCAGCAGTTACTCGACGGAGACAGGCTACAAGCAGTACTTC. Translation: CASSYSTETGYKQYF.

This clonotype was seen only once. This may stem from a read error, because a much larger clone lies one nucleotide away. The rearrangement links TRBV12-3 or TRBV12-4 to TRBJ2-3; the D gene is possibly TRBD2 (6 bases). Trimming removed 10 bases from V and 1 base from J, with 15 bases in between. The CDR3 is made up of 14 amino acids. This CDR3 is CANKREWGTDTQYF. The CDR3, as DNA: TGTGCCAACAAACGGGAGTGGGGCACAGATACGCAGTATTTT.

For this clonotype: Because it lacks the conserved phenylalanine or tryptophan at the end, this CDR3 is likely a read error. Because the CDR3's place on the DNA is in doubt, the DNA is left out and the CDR3 is given as listed by TCRdb. The rearrangement joins TRBV11-2 to TRBJ2-6; the D call of TRBD1 is as the table states it, not checked on the DNA. Germline loops: CDR1 SGHAT, CDR2 FQNNGV. Termini included, the CDR3 measures 18 amino acids. The CDR3 spells CASSSAGQGSSGANVLTS.

A note on this clonotype: Likely a read error: the CDR3 ends without its conserved phenylalanine or tryptophan. The chain has TRBV7-9 and TRBJ1-5, with a possible D match to TRBD1 (5 bases). This CDR3 is 13 amino acids long. V lost 6 bases and J lost 7, with 13 bases in between. Germline-derived CDR1 and CDR2 are SEHNR and FQNEAQ (reference sequence). CDR3 region: CASSAGPGQPQHY. The CDR3, as DNA: TGTGCCAGCAGTGCCGGACCAGGGCAGCCCCAGCATTAT.

V gene TRBV12-3 or TRBV12-4 combines with J gene TRBJ1-2, with TRBD1 matching over 7 bases. V lost 3 bases to trimming and J lost 0 bases; unmatched junction nucleotides: 13. CDR3 size: 18 residues. CDR3 in amino acids: CASSFILLRDSSNYGYTF. As DNA, the CDR3 is TGTGCCAGCAGTTTCATTTTGTTGCGGGACAGCTCTAACTATGGCTACACCTTC.

Notes on this clonotype: One junction end disagrees with the germline gene, perhaps due to a read error. The chain combines TRBV11-1 with TRBJ2-1; either TRBD1 or TRBD2 may fit D (5 bases each). The CDR3 is 14 amino acids. The V gene's germline CDR1 is SGHAT and CDR2 FQDESV (reference sequence). CDR3 protein: CPSSLGTAGNEQFF. The CDR3 coding sequence is TGTCCCAGCAGCTTAGGGACGGCCGGCAATGAGCAGTTCTTC.

This clonotype was seen a handful of times. The gene calls are TRBV6-5 and TRBJ1-1; TRBD1 matches 8 bases. The CDR3 has 14 residues. The germline CDR1 and CDR2 sequences are MNHEY and SVGAGI. Here the CDR3 reads CAGSLGQEYSEAFF. CDR3 nucleotide sequence: TGTGCTGGCAGCTTGGGACAGGAATACTCTGAAGCTTTCTTT.

This clonotype showed up just once. A read error is likely, as this CDR3 ends without the conserved phenylalanine or tryptophan. The J gene is TRBJ2-1, the V gene TRBV11-2; D gene ambiguous. The J call is uncertain, as TRBJ2-7 better fits the DNA end. This CDR3 is 11 amino acids long. CDR1 is SGHAT and CDR2 is FQNNGV in the germline V gene. CDR3 amino acids: CASDEAYEQYI. The CDR3 DNA reads TGTGCCAGCGATGAGGCCTACGAGCAGTACATC.

The chain couples TRBV28 to TRBJ2-7; possibly TRBD1 for D (7 bases). Germline CDR1 is MDHEN and CDR2 is SYDVKM. The CDR3 runs to 14 residues. With 8 bases removed from V and 4 bases from J, the gap between germline ends came to 18 bases. CDR3 region: CASYGGGQPYEQYF. CDR3 nucleotides: TGTGCCAGCTACGGAGGGGGACAGCCTTACGAGCAGTACTTC.